The 23 T cell receptor beta chains presented below share a single source sample, sequenced in a study of T cell responses to AZD1222 COVID-19 vaccine. Data came from immunoSEQ multiplex PCR; TCRdb stores just in-frame clones and leaves some out. The sample contains approximately 30,000 clones, around 84% of which appear only once. The sequencing here drew on peripheral blood, taken 28 days after the second AZD1222 dose. The receptors were sampled from an adult who received the AZD1222 COVID-19 vaccine.

This sequence joins TRBV19 and TRBJ2-2, with 7 bases matching TRBD1. CDR1 and CDR2 from the germline V gene are LNHDA and SQIVND (reference sequence). V trimming: 5 bases; J trimming: 3 bases; junction bases outside the gene matches: 3. The CDR3 extends over 14 amino acids. CDR3: CASSLGTDTGELFF. CDR3 in DNA: TGTGCCAGTAGTCTTGGGACAGACACCGGGGAGCTGTTTTTT.

Here the CDR3 DNA reads TGTGCCAGCAGCCAAAGACGGAGCAATCAGCCCCAGCATTTT. Translated: CASSQRRSNQPQHF. This chain connects TRBV3-1 (or the pseudogene TRBV3-2) to TRBJ1-5; no clear D gene. Per the germline V gene, CDR1 is LGHDT and CDR2 is YNNKEL (reference sequence). This CDR3 contains 14 residues. V was cut by 2 bases and J by 1 base, with 6 bases left in between.

The rearrangement uses TRBV6-1 and TRBJ1-5; 8 positions agree with TRBD1. Germline CDR1 and CDR2: MNHNS and SASEGT. This CDR3 has 16 amino acids. The J segment lost 4 bases and the V segment lost 4 bases, leaving 9 bases of the junction unmatched. For the CDR3, the DNA is TGTGCCAGCAGTGCCCAGACAGGGGTTGGTAATCAGCCCCAGCATTTT. The encoded protein is CASSAQTGVGNQPQHF.

This CDR3 reads CASSFRAGENEQFF. The CDR3 nucleotides read TGCGCCAGCAGCTTTCGAGCGGGAGAGAATGAGCAGTTCTTC. J is TRBJ2-1 and V is TRBV5-1; 8 positions agree with TRBD2. The V segment lost 2 bases and the J segment 7 bases; nucleotides outside the gene matches: 5. Germline assignment: CDR1 SGHRS and CDR2 YFSETQ. This CDR3 is 14 amino acids long.

The chain is built from TRBV10-3 and TRBJ2-2; 7 positions match TRBD1. V lost 2 bases to trimming and J lost 3 bases; unmatched junction nucleotides: 12. Per germline, CDR1 ENHRY and CDR2 SYGVKD. The CDR3 spans 18 residues. The CDR3 DNA is TGTGCCATCAGTGAGAAAACACCGGGACAGCTCGACACCGGGGAGCTGTTTTTT. This codes for CAISEKTPGQLDTGELFF.

The V gene is TRBV5-6, the J gene TRBJ1-2; D is possibly TRBD1 (5 bases). Germline lookup yields CDR1 SGHDT and CDR2 YYEEEE. CDR3 length: 15 residues. Trimming pared 4 bases from V and 4 bases from J, leaving 17 bases between. Here the CDR3 reads CASSPGVQGFYGYTF. The DNA of the CDR3 is TGTGCCAGCAGCCCGGGGGTCCAGGGCTTCTATGGCTACACCTTC.

Only one count was recorded for this clone. The chain combines TRBV5-1 with TRBJ2-5; no firm D call. This CDR3 has 12 amino acids. The germline V gene encodes CDR1 SGHRS and CDR2 YFSETQ. Trimming removed 4 bases at V and 1 base at J, with 5 bases between. CDR3: CASSVSQETQYF. CDR3 nucleotides: TGCGCCAGCAGCGTATCCCAAGAGACCCAGTACTTC.

The CDR3 sequence: CASSPQDSNQPQHF. CDR3 DNA sequence: TGTGCCAGCTCACCACAGGATAGCAATCAGCCCCAGCATTTT. The chain combines TRBV18 with TRBJ1-5; D uncertain. Per the germline V gene, CDR1 is KGHSH and CDR2 is LQKENI. V shed 1 base and J shed 0 bases, with 4 bases lying between them. This CDR3 has 14 residues.

This clone was counted between two and nine times. V and J are TRBV7-9 and TRBJ1-1; 8 bases are shared with TRBD1. V lost 5 bases, J lost 0 bases, and 2 bases stayed unmatched. The CDR3 is 14 residues long. Per the germline V gene, CDR1 is SEHNR and CDR2 is FQNEAQ (reference sequence). CDR3 loop: CASSDRGLNTEAFF. CDR3 nucleotides: TGTGCCAGCAGCGACAGGGGCCTGAACACTGAAGCTTTCTTT.

The chain recombines TRBV18 with TRBJ1-6; D unclear. The CDR3 is 12 amino acids. CDR1 and CDR2 (germline): KGHSH, LQKENI. V was pared by 6 bases and J by 5 bases, with 5 bases between. CDR3 sequence reads: CASSSDNSPLHF. CDR3 in DNA: TGTGCCAGCTCGTCGGATAATTCACCCCTCCACTTT.

The V gene is TRBV7-9, the J gene TRBJ1-6, with D tentatively TRBD1 (6 bases). From germline, CDR1 is SEHNR and CDR2 FQNEAQ (reference sequence). V was cut by 1 base and J by 10 bases, with 14 bases left in between. The CDR3 spans 15 residues. CDR3 sequence (DNA): TGTGCCAGCAGCTTAGTTTTGGGGGGCCCGTCACCCCTCCACTTT. It yields the protein CASSLVLGGPSPLHF.

The J gene is TRBJ1-2, the V gene TRBV18; 7 bases fit TRBD1. The CDR3 sequence is 13 residues long. Germline trimming cut 4 bases from V and 8 bases from J; bases unmatched to any gene: 7. Germline values: CDR1 KGHSH, CDR2 LQKENI. The chain's CDR3 is CASSQDRNGGYTF. The CDR3 coding sequence is TGTGCCAGCTCACAGGACAGGAACGGCGGCTACACCTTC.

The CDR3 sequence: CASSYAAGGQPQHF. As DNA, the CDR3 is TGTGCCAGCAGTTACGCGGCAGGGGGACAGCCCCAGCATTTT. This chain uses TRBV6-2 or TRBV6-3 with TRBJ1-5, with 7 nucleotides matching TRBD1. The V segment lost 2 bases and the J segment 7 bases; nucleotides outside the gene matches: 5. Germline V gene sequence: CDR1 MNHEY, CDR2 SVGEGT. There are 14 residues in the CDR3.

This clone was detected a few times. The chain combines TRBV7-2 with TRBJ2-5, with 9 bases lining up with TRBD2. This CDR3 comprises 16 residues. Germline CDR1 and CDR2: SGHTA and FQGNSA. J gave up 1 base and V 5 bases, and 8 bases lay outside the gene matches. The CDR3 region is CASSLSTSGGQETQYF. The CDR3, as DNA: TGTGCCAGCAGCCTGTCGACTAGCGGAGGCCAAGAGACCCAGTACTTC.

CDR3: CASSQEDRWSELFF. CDR3 in DNA: TGTGCCAGCAGCCAAGAGGACAGGTGGTCGGAGCTGTTTTTT. The V and J genes are TRBV3-1 (or the pseudogene TRBV3-2) and TRBJ2-2; 7 nucleotides match TRBD1. Trimming removed 0 bases from V and 10 bases from J; junction bases left unmatched: 5. The CDR3 consists of 14 residues. Looked up from germline, CDR1 is LGHDT and CDR2 is YNNKEL (reference sequence).

The V gene is TRBV28, the J gene TRBJ1-5; 7 bases map to TRBD1. J was trimmed by 4 bases and V by 5 bases; bases with no gene match: 8. The CDR3 is 15 residues long. Germline V gene lookup returns CDR1 MDHEN and CDR2 SYDVKM. DNA for the CDR3: TGTGCCAGCAGTAAGACGACAGGGAGAAATCAGCCCCAGCATTTT. Translating it yields CASSKTTGRNQPQHF.

This clone has a single count. This chain links TRBV12-3 or TRBV12-4 with TRBJ1-5; D possibly corresponds to TRBD1 (5 bases). The CDR3 runs 13 residues. V gave up 2 bases and J gave up 6 bases, with 8 bases separating them. This CDR3 reads CASSLTDSQPQHF. In DNA form, the CDR3 reads TGTGCCAGCAGTTTAACCGACAGTCAGCCCCAGCATTTT.

The J gene is TRBJ2-3, the V gene TRBV30, with D tentatively TRBD2 (5 bases). From germline, CDR1 is GTSNPN and CDR2 SVGIG (reference sequence). Trimming left V 6 bases short and J 4 bases short, with 14 bases between. The CDR3 is 13 amino acids. For the CDR3, the DNA is TGTGCCTGCGGGGAAAAGGGTGCAGATACGCAGTATTTT. Its protein product is CACGEKGADTQYF.

The genes are TRBV6-5 and TRBJ1-2; possible D gene TRBD1, 6 bases. The CDR3 extends over 14 amino acids. Trimming shortened V by 0 bases and J by 3 bases, and 8 bases separated the two germline ends. Germline CDR1 is MNHEY and CDR2 is SVGAGI. CDR3 region: CASSYSRTDYGYTF. The CDR3 DNA follows: TGTGCCAGCAGTTACTCGCGGACAGACTATGGCTACACCTTC.

The rearrangement links TRBV30 to TRBJ1-6, with TRBD1 as a possible D gene (5 bases). Germline CDR1 reads GTSNPN; CDR2 reads SVGIG (reference sequence). CDR3 length equals 15 residues. The V end lost 3 bases, the J end lost 6 bases, and 15 bases lay between the germline ends. CDR3 sequence reads: CAWRVRGGGNSPLHF. CDR3 nucleotide sequence: TGTGCCTGGAGGGTAAGGGGTGGAGGTAATTCACCCCTCCACTTT.

CDR3 nucleotide sequence: TGTGCCAGCAGCCGCGGAACAGGGCTACAAGAGACCCAGTACTTC. Translating it yields CASSRGTGLQETQYF. The V gene is TRBV5-5, the J gene TRBJ2-5; D possibly corresponds to TRBD1 (6 bases). Germline values: CDR1 SGHKS, CDR2 YYEKEE (reference sequence). This CDR3 region has 15 residues. V lost 4 bases to trimming and J lost 2 bases, with 15 bases between them.

The V gene is TRBV19, the J gene TRBJ1-5; D is possibly TRBD1 (5 bases). There are 15 residues in the CDR3. In germline, CDR1 is LNHDA, CDR2 SQIVND (reference sequence). Between the trimmed V and J ends, which lost 3 bases and 8 bases, there was a span of 17 bases. The CDR3 loop is CASSMIPGTSEPQHF. Here the CDR3 DNA reads TGTGCCAGTAGTATGATACCCGGGACTTCTGAGCCCCAGCATTTT.

This clone was seen a single time. The genes are TRBV15 and TRBJ2-7; TRBD1 matches 7 bases. Germline V gives CDR1 LNHNV, CDR2 YYDKDF (reference sequence). V shed 0 bases, J shed 7 bases, and the junction held 15 bases outside the gene matches. The CDR3 is made up of 17 amino acids. In DNA form, the CDR3 reads TGTGCCACCAGCAGAGATCCCTTCAGACAGGGAATGGTGGAGCAGTACTTC. Amino acid sequence: CATSRDPFRQGMVEQYF.